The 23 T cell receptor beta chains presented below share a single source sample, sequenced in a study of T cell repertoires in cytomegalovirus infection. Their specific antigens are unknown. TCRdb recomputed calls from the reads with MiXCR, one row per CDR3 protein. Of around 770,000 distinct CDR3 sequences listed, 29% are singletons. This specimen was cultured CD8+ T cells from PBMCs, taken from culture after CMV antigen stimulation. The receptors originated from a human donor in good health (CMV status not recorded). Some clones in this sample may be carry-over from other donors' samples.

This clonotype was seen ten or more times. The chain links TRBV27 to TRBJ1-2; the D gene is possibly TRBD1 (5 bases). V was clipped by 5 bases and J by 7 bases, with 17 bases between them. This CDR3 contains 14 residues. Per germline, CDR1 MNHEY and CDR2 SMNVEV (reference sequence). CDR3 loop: CASSERQGVRGYTF. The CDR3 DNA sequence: TGTGCCAGCAGTGAGAGGCAAGGGGTTCGTGGCTACACCTTC.

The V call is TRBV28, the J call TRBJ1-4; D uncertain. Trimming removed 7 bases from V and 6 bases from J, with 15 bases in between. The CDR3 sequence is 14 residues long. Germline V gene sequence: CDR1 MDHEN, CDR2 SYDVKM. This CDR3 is CASTSSRSYEKLFF. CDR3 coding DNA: TGTGCCAGCACTTCCTCCCGGAGCTATGAAAAACTGTTTTTT.

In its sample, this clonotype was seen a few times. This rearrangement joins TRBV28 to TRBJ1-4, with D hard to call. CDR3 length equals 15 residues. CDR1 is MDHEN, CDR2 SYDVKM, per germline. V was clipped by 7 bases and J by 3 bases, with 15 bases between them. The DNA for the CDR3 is TGTGCCAGCACCGACATTCTCGGGGCTAATGAAAAACTGTTTTTT. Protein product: CASTDILGANEKLFF.

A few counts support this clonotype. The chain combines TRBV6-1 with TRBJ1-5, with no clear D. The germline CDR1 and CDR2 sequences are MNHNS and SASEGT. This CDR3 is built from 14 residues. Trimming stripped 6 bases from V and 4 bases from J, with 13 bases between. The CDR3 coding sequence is TGTGCCAGCAGCGCGGTCGAGGGAAATCAGCCCCAGCATTTT. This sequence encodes CASSAVEGNQPQHF.

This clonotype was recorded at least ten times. The CDR3, as DNA: TGTGCCAGCAGTTTAAACACTAACTATGGCTACACCTTC. Protein product: CASSLNTNYGYTF. The J gene is TRBJ1-2, the V gene TRBV27; D call uncertain. This CDR3 comprises 13 residues. V was clipped by 2 bases and J by 0 bases, with 4 bases between them. The germline V gene encodes CDR1 MNHEY and CDR2 SMNVEV (reference sequence).

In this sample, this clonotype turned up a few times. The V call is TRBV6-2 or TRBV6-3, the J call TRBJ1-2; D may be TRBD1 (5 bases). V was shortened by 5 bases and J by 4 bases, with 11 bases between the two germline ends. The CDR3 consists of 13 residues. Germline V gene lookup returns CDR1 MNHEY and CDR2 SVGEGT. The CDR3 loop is CASSPRDPYGYTF. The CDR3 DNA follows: TGTGCCAGCAGTCCCCGGGACCCCTATGGCTACACCTTC.

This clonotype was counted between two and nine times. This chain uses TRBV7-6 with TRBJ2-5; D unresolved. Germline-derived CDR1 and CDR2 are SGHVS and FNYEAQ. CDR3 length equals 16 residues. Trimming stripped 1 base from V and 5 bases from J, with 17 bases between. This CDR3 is CASSLVVGQAGETQYF. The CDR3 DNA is TGTGCCAGCAGCTTAGTAGTTGGTCAAGCCGGGGAGACCCAGTACTTC.

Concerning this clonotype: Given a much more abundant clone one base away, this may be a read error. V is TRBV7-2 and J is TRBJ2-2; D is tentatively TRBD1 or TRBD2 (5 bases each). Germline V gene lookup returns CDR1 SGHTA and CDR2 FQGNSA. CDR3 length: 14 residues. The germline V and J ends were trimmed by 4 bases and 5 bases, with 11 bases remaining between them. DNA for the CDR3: TGTGCCAGCAGCTCGGCATGGGGGACCGGGGAGCTGTTTTTT. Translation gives CASSSAWGTGELFF.

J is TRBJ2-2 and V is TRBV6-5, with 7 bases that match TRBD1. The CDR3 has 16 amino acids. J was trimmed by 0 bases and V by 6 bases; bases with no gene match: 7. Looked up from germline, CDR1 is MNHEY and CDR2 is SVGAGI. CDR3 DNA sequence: TGTGCCAGCAGCACACAGGGGATCCCGAACACCGGGGAGCTGTTTTTT. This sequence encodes CASSTQGIPNTGELFF.

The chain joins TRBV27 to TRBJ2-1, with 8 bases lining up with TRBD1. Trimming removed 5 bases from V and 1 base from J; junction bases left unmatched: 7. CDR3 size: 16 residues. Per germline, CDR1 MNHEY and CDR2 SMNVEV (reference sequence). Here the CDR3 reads CASSPFGQGSYNEQFF. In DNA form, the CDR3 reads TGTGCCAGCAGTCCCTTCGGACAGGGTTCCTACAATGAGCAGTTCTTC.

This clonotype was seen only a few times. The CDR3 region has the DNA TGCGCCAGCAGTGACGTTTCAGGGAATACTGAAGCTTTCTTT. Translation: CASSDVSGNTEAFF. V usage is TRBV10-2 and J usage is TRBJ1-1; tentatively, D is TRBD1 (5 bases). Trimming cost V 3 bases and J 5 bases, with 13 bases left between them. The CDR3 runs 14 residues. Germline V gives CDR1 WSHSY, CDR2 SAAADI.

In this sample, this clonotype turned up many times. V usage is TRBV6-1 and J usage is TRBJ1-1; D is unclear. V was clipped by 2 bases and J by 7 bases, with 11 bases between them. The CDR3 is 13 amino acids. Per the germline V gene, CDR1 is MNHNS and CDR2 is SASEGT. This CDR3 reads CASSERVRNEAFF. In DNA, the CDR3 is TGTGCCAGCAGTGAAAGGGTGAGGAATGAAGCTTTCTTT.

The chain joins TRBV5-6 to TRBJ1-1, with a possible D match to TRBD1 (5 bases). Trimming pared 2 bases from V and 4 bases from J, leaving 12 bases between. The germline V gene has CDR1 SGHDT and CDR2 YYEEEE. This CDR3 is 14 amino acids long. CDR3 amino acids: CASSFQGWGTEAFF. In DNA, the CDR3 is TGTGCCAGCAGCTTTCAGGGTTGGGGCACTGAAGCTTTCTTT.

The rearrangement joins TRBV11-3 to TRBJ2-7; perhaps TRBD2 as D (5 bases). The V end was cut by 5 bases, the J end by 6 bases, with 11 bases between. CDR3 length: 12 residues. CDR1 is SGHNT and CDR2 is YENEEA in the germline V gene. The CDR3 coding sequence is TGTGCCAGCAGCCCGGCAGGAGGCGAGCAGTACTTC. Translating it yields CASSPAGGEQYF.

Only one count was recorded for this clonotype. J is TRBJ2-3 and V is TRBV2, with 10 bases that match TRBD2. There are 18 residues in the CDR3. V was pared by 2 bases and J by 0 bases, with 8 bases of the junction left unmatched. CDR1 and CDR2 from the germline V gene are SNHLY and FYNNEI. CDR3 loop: CASSERLIAGGSTDTQYF. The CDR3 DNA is TGTGCCAGCAGTGAACGTCTGATAGCGGGGGGCAGCACAGATACGCAGTATTTT.

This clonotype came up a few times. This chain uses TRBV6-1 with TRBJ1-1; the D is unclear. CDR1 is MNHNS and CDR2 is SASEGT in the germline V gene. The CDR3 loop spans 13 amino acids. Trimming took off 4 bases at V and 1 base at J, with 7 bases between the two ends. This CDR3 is CASSVLSNTEAFF. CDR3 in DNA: TGTGCCAGCAGTGTCCTTTCGAACACTGAAGCTTTCTTT.

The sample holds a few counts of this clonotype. CDR3: CATRVGNTGELFF. The CDR3 DNA is TGTGCCACCCGGGTGGGGAACACCGGGGAGCTGTTTTTT. The gene calls are TRBV7-8 and TRBJ2-2; D unresolved. V lost 10 bases and J lost 1, with 10 bases in between. The length of the CDR3 is 13 residues. The germline CDR1 and CDR2 sequences are SGHVS and FQNEAQ.

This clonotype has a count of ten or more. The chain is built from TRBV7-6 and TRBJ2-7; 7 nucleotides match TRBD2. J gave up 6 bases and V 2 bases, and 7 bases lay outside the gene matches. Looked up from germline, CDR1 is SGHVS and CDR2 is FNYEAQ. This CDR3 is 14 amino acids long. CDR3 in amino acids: CASSLKGSGGEQYF. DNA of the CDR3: TGTGCCAGCAGCTTAAAGGGTTCGGGAGGCGAGCAGTACTTC. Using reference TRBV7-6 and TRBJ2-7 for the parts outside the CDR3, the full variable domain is GAGVSQSPRYKVTKRGQDVALRCDPISGHVSLYWYRQALGQGPEFLTYFNYEAQQDKSGLPNDRFSAERPEGSISTLTIQRTEQRDSAMYRCASSLKGSGGEQYFGPGTRLTVT.

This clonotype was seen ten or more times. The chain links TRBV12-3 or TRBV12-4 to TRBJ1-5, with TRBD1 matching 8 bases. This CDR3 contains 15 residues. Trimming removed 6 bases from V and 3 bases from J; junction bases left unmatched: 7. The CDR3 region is CASRPSGGLNQPQHF. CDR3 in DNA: TGTGCCAGCAGGCCCTCAGGGGGCCTCAATCAGCCCCAGCATTTT.

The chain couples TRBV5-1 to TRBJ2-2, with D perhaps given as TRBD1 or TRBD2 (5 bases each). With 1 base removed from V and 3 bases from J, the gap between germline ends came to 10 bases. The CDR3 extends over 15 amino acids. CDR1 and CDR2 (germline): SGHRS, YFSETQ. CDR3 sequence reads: CASSLRQRDTGELFF. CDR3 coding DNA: TGCGCCAGCAGCTTGAGACAGAGGGACACCGGGGAGCTGTTTTTT. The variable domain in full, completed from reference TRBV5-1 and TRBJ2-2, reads KAGVTQTPRYLIKTRGQQVTLSCSPISGHRSVSWYQQTPGQGLQFLFEYFSETQRNKGNFPGRFSGRQFSNSRSEMNVSTLELGDSALYLCASSLRQRDTGELFFGEGSRLTVL.

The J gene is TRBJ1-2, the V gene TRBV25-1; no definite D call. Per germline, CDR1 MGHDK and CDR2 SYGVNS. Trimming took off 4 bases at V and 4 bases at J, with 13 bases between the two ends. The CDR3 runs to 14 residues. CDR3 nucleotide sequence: TGTGCCAGCAGTGCCTCGCGTCCCCGCTATGGCTACACCTTC. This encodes CASSASRPRYGYTF.

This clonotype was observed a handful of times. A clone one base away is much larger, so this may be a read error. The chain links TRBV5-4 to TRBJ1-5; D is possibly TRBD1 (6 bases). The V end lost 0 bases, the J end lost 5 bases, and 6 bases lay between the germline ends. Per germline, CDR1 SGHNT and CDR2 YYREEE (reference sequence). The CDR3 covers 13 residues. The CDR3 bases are TGTGCCAGCAGCTTGGACAGGGATCAGCCCCAGCATTTT. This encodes CASSLDRDQPQHF.

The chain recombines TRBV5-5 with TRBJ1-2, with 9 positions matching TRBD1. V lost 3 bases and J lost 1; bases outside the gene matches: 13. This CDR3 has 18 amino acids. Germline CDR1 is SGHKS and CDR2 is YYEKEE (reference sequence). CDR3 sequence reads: CASSSTPGDRGNNYGYTF. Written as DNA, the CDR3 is TGTGCCAGCAGCTCCACCCCAGGAGACAGGGGGAATAACTATGGCTACACCTTC.